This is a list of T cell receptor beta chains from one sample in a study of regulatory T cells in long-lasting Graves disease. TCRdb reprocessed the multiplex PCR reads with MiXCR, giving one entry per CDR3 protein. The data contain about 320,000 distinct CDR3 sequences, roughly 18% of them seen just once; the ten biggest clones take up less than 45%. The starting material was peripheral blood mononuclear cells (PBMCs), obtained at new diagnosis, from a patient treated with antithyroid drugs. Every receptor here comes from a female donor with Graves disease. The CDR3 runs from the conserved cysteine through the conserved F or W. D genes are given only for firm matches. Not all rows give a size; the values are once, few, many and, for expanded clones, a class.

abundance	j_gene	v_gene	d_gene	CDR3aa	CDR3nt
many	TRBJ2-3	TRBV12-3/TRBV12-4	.	CASQAGLWEADTQYF	TGTGCCAGCCAAGCCGGACTCTGGGAGGCAGATACGCAGTATTTT
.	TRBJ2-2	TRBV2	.	CASIVVGELFF	TGTGCCAGCATAGTGGTCGGGGAGCTGTTTTTT
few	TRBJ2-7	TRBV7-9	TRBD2	CASSPSGSGSYEQYF	TGTGCCAGCAGCCCCTCCGGTAGCGGGAGCTACGAGCAGTACTTC
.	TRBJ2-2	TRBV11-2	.	CASTQIGATTGELFF	TGTGCCAGCACCCAAATAGGGGCCACCACCGGGGAGCTGTTTTTT
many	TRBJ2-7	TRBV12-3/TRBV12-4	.	CASSPGILNSQYF	TGTGCCAGCAGCCCCGGTATCCTGAACAGTCAGTACTTC
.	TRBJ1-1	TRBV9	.	CASSGRDSNTEAFF	TGTGCCAGCAGTGGGAGGGACTCGAACACTGAAGCTTTCTTT
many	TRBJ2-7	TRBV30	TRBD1	CAWHYPGTDYEQYF	TGTGCCTGGCATTATCCCGGGACAGATTACGAGCAGTACTTC
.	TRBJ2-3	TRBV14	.	CASNQDLAMSPDTQYF	TGTGCCAGCAACCAAGACCTAGCTATGTCCCCAGATACGCAGTATTTT
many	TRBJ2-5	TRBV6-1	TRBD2	CASSDSSGSAETQYF	TGTGCCAGCAGTGATTCTAGCGGGAGTGCAGAGACCCAGTACTTC
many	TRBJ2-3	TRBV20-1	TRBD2	CSAHPITLAGYPDTQYF	TGCAGTGCTCACCCCATCACTTTAGCGGGATATCCAGATACGCAGTATTTT
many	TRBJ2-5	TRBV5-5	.	CASSLALGQLKTQYF	TGTGCCAGCAGCTTGGCCCTCGGACAGCTGAAGACCCAGTACTTC
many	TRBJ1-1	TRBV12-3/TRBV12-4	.	CASSGSPGAEAFF	TGTGCCAGCAGCGGCTCGCCCGGCGCTGAAGCTTTCTTT
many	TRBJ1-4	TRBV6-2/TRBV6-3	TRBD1	CASTTMPGTGREKLFF	TGTGCCAGCACCACAATGCCCGGGACAGGTCGTGAAAAACTGTTTTTT
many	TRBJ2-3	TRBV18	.	CASSRTASTDTQYF	TGTGCCAGCTCACGGACAGCGAGCACAGATACGCAGTATTTT
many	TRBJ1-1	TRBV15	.	CATRGGMNTEAFF	TGTGCCACCCGGGGGGGGATGAACACTGAAGCTTTCTTT
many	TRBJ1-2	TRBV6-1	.	CASSPLANYGYTF	TGTGCCAGCAGTCCCCTAGCTAACTATGGCTACACCTTC
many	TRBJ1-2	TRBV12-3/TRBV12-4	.	CASSFAPEDYGYTF	TGTGCCAGCAGTTTCGCCCCAGAAGATTATGGCTACACCTTC
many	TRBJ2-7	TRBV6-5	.	CASSYLKQTITREQYF	TGTGCCAGCAGTTACCTCAAACAGACGATAACTCGCGAGCAGTACTTC
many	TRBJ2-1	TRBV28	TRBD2	CASSGTSGSGGNEQFF	TGTGCCAGCAGTGGGACTAGCGGGAGTGGGGGAAATGAGCAGTTCTTC
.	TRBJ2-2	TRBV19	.	CASSTPLGTNTGELFF	TGTGCCAGTAGTACCCCGTTAGGGACAAACACCGGGGAGCTGTTTTTT
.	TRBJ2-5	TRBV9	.	CASSVGGRVQETQYF	TGTGCCAGCAGCGTAGGTGGGCGGGTACAAGAGACCCAGTACTTC
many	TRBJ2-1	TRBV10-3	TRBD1	CAISPLISNEQGKRFF	TGTGCCATCAGTCCCTTAATCTCGAACGAACAGGGGAAGAGGTTCTTC
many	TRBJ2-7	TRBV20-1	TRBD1	CSARKDRAALSYEQYF	TGCAGTGCTAGAAAGGACAGGGCGGCCCTCTCCTACGAGCAGTACTTC
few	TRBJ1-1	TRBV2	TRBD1	CATLLDRDRGHTEAFF	TGTGCCACACTTTTAGACCGGGACAGGGGACACACTGAAGCTTTCTTT
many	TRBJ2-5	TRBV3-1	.	CASSQEAVLQETQYF	TGTGCCAGCAGCCAAGAGGCGGTTCTTCAAGAGACCCAGTACTTC